Sequencing of this TCR beta chain was carried out in a study of cytomegalovirus exposure and HLA in healthy donors. Points from the study as a whole: TCR beta V- and J-gene trimming, according to a later analysis, was linked to a missense DCLRE1C variant. Using a false discovery rate of 0.05, a later analysis showed that approximately 18,000 TCR beta sequences were associated with HLA alleles.

As regards this clone: What it binds is unknown.

J gave up 2 bases and V 0 bases, and 3 bases lay outside the gene matches. The CDR3 has 15 residues. Germline loops: CDR1 MNHNY, CDR2 SVGAGI (reference sequence). The PCR employed 60 Vbeta primers together with 13 Jbeta primers. Some clones are missing from TCRdb's copy, which holds only in-frame ones; the method was immunoSEQ multiplex PCR. The sample has some 150,000 clones; 70% to 90% are singletons. This clonotype originated in a woman in her 30s in good health and CMV-seropositive. Specimen: PBMCs. V is TRBV6-6 and J is TRBJ1-2; 7 positions agree with TRBD1. This chain's CDR3 is CASSYSETGNYGYTF. The CDR3 DNA reads as TGTGCCAGCAGTTACTCCGAGACAGGGAACTATGGCTACACCTTC.